This TCR beta chain was sequenced in a study of persistence of HIV-infected CD4 T cells. Study observations and caveats: The rare CMV-responding cells with HIV-1 proviruses were not separately TCR-sequenced.

This nonspecific control used anti-CD3/anti-CD28 bead stimulation of CD4+ T cells. CD4+ T cells upregulating both CD40 ligand and CD69 were sorted as responding cells. Sequencing used immunoSEQ version 4 in survey mode. The method was immunoSEQ multiplex PCR; TCRdb's version includes in-frame clones alone and lacks a portion of them. The profile shows more than 35,000 clones, approximately 93% of them singletons. As to this clone: Its antigen is undetermined.

The CDR3 is 13 amino acids. Looked up from germline, CDR1 is MRHNA and CDR2 is SNTAGT. V lost 9 bases, J lost 0 bases, and 1 base stayed unmatched. Sequenced here: CD4+ T cells sorted from PBMCs after roughly 18-hour stimulation, sampled from a patient who received antiretroviral therapy. The chain couples TRBV6-4 to TRBJ2-1, with 8 bases matching TRBD2. The TCR originated in an adult man with HIV who was CMV-seropositive. The CDR3 sequence: CASSGDSYNEQFF. CDR3 bases: TGTGCCAGTAGCGGGGACTCCTACAATGAGCAGTTCTTC.